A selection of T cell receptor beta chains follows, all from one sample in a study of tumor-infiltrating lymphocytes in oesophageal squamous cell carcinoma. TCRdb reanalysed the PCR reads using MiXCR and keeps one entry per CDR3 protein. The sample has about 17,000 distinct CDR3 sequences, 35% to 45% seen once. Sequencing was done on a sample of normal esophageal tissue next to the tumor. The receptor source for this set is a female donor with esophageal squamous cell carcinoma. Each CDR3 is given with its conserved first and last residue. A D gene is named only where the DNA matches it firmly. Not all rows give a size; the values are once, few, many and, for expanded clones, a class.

cdr3_nt: TGTGCCAGCGGAAACACGTACTACGAGCAGTACTTC
cdr3_aa: CASGNTYYEQYF
j_call: TRBJ2-7
d_call: NA
clone_size: NA
v_call: TRBV14

cdr3_nt: TGTGCCAGCAGCCGGGACCTCCAAGAGACCCAGTACTTC
cdr3_aa: CASSRDLQETQYF
j_call: TRBJ2-5
d_call: NA
clone_size: NA
v_call: TRBV7-8

cdr3_nt: TGTGCCAGTAGTATTCGGCAGGGAAACGGCGGGGAGCTGTTTTTT
cdr3_aa: CASSIRQGNGGELFF
j_call: TRBJ2-2
d_call: NA
clone_size: many
v_call: TRBV19

cdr3_nt: TGTGCCAGCAGCTTAGGCGGACTAGCGGGAGCAGAGACCCAGTACTTC
cdr3_aa: CASSLGGLAGAETQYF
j_call: TRBJ2-5
d_call: TRBD2
clone_size: NA
v_call: TRBV7-9

cdr3_nt: TGTGCCAGCAGCTCCAGGACTAGCGGGAAAAGTTATGAGCAGTTCTTC
cdr3_aa: CASSSRTSGKSYEQFF
j_call: TRBJ2-1
d_call: TRBD2
clone_size: NA
v_call: TRBV7-4

cdr3_nt: TGTGCCAGCAGTTTCCGTGCGGAGGAGACCCAGTACTTC
cdr3_aa: CASSFRAEETQYF
j_call: TRBJ2-5
d_call: NA
clone_size: once
v_call: TRBV12-3/TRBV12-4

cdr3_nt: TGTGCCAGCCGAGTGGGGGGCACAAGCCGCGAGCAGTACTTC
cdr3_aa: CASRVGGTSREQYF
j_call: TRBJ2-7
d_call: NA
clone_size: many
v_call: TRBV11-3

cdr3_nt: TGTGCCAGCAGTGAATTCCAGCCCCAGCATTTT
cdr3_aa: CASSEFQPQHF
j_call: TRBJ1-5
d_call: NA
clone_size: medium-sized
v_call: TRBV6-1

cdr3_nt: TGTGCCAGCAGCGATGACAGGGAACATGGCTACACCTTC
cdr3_aa: CASSDDREHGYTF
j_call: TRBJ1-2
d_call: TRBD1
clone_size: few
v_call: TRBV7-8

cdr3_nt: TGTGCCTGGAGCGCTCAGGGTGATTCACCCCTCCACTTT
cdr3_aa: CAWSAQGDSPLHF
j_call: TRBJ1-6
d_call: NA
clone_size: NA
v_call: TRBV30

cdr3_nt: TGTGCCAGCAGTCGTCGGGCAGGGGGAACAGCTGGGGCCAACGTCCTGACTTTC
cdr3_aa: CASSRRAGGTAGANVLTF
j_call: TRBJ2-6
d_call: TRBD1
clone_size: NA
v_call: TRBV7-3

cdr3_nt: TGTGCCAGCAGCTTAGTTGGGGGACCTCAAGAGACCCAGTACTTC
cdr3_aa: CASSLVGGPQETQYF
j_call: TRBJ2-5
d_call: NA
clone_size: many
v_call: TRBV11-3

cdr3_nt: TGTGCCAGCAGCTTGGACAGGGCGGACATTCAGTACTTC
cdr3_aa: CASSLDRADIQYF
j_call: TRBJ2-4
d_call: NA
clone_size: NA
v_call: TRBV5-5

cdr3_nt: TGTGCCAGCAGCTCACGAGGGGGCTATTCCATACAGGAGCAGTTCTTC
cdr3_aa: CASSSRGGYSIQEQFF
j_call: TRBJ2-1
d_call: TRBD1
clone_size: few
v_call: TRBV7-2

cdr3_nt: TGTGCCAGCAGCCCCAGGACAGGGGAAATCTACGAGCAGTACTTC
cdr3_aa: CASSPRTGEIYEQYF
j_call: TRBJ2-7
d_call: TRBD1
clone_size: NA
v_call: TRBV7-9

cdr3_nt: TGTGCCAGCAGCTTAGCCGCAGGTTGGGGACTAGGGTTCGAGCAGTACTTC
cdr3_aa: CASSLAAGWGLGFEQYF
j_call: TRBJ2-7
d_call: TRBD2
clone_size: few
v_call: TRBV7-2

cdr3_nt: TGTGCCAGCTCACCAAGGTTGTCCTACGAGCAGTACTTC
cdr3_aa: CASSPRLSYEQYF
j_call: TRBJ2-7
d_call: NA
clone_size: few
v_call: TRBV18

cdr3_nt: TGTGCCAGCAGCAAGACTTTCCTGGGGCAGTACTTC
cdr3_aa: CASSKTFLGQYF
j_call: TRBJ2-7
d_call: NA
clone_size: many
v_call: TRBV28

cdr3_nt: TGTGCCAGCAGCCCACAGGTCTTCTACGAGCAGTACTTC
cdr3_aa: CASSPQVFYEQYF
j_call: TRBJ2-7
d_call: NA
clone_size: many
v_call: TRBV12-3/TRBV12-4

cdr3_nt: TGTGCCAGCAGCTTAGGGGGCTTGGTCAACAATGAGCAGTTCTTC
cdr3_aa: CASSLGGLVNNEQFF
j_call: TRBJ2-1
d_call: NA
clone_size: NA
v_call: TRBV7-6

cdr3_nt: TGTGCCAGCAGCCGGGACAGGGTCAATGAGCAGTTCTTC
cdr3_aa: CASSRDRVNEQFF
j_call: TRBJ2-1
d_call: TRBD1
clone_size: large
v_call: TRBV7-2

cdr3_nt: TGTGCCAGCAGCTTAGCGGTCAATTCAGGGAGCCAAGAGACCCAGTACTTC
cdr3_aa: CASSLAVNSGSQETQYF
j_call: TRBJ2-5
d_call: NA
clone_size: large
v_call: TRBV7-8

cdr3_nt: TGTGCCAGCAGCCCTCACAGCGGGGGGAACGAGCAGTACTTC
cdr3_aa: CASSPHSGGNEQYF
j_call: TRBJ2-7
d_call: TRBD2
clone_size: NA
v_call: TRBV7-2

cdr3_nt: TGTGCCAGCAGTTATACCAACTTGAATGAGCAGTTCTTC
cdr3_aa: CASSYTNLNEQFF
j_call: TRBJ2-1
d_call: NA
clone_size: NA
v_call: TRBV6-1

cdr3_nt: TGTGCCAGCAGCTTAGTCAGCCTCTATGGCTACACCTTC
cdr3_aa: CASSLVSLYGYTF
j_call: TRBJ1-2
d_call: NA
clone_size: medium-sized
v_call: TRBV7-8

cdr3_nt: TGTGCCAGCAGCTTACTTGGATTCTACAATGAGCAGTTCTTC
cdr3_aa: CASSLLGFYNEQFF
j_call: TRBJ2-1
d_call: NA
clone_size: NA
v_call: TRBV11-2

cdr3_nt: TGTGCCAGCAGCCGTGTAGAGGGACGGGAGTCCCCCGAGCAGTTCTTC
cdr3_aa: CASSRVEGRESPEQFF
j_call: TRBJ2-1
d_call: NA
clone_size: medium-sized
v_call: TRBV11-2

cdr3_nt: TGTGCCAGCAGTGAAACCCTCCAGGGGTCGGGGTCCAATGAGCAGTTCTTC
cdr3_aa: CASSETLQGSGSNEQFF
j_call: TRBJ2-1
d_call: NA
clone_size: NA
v_call: TRBV6-2/TRBV6-3

cdr3_nt: TGTGCCAGTAGGCCGGGTCGAAATCAGCCCCAGCATTTT
cdr3_aa: CASRPGRNQPQHF
j_call: TRBJ1-5
d_call: NA
clone_size: few
v_call: TRBV19

cdr3_nt: TGCGCCAGCAGCTACAGGGGGCTTGGCAATGAGCAGTTCTTC
cdr3_aa: CASSYRGLGNEQFF
j_call: TRBJ2-1
d_call: TRBD1
clone_size: once
v_call: TRBV5-1

cdr3_nt: TGTGCCAGCAGCTTATCCCGACAGGGCCGACAGTATTTT
cdr3_aa: CASSLSRQGRQYF
j_call: TRBJ2-3
d_call: TRBD1
clone_size: many
v_call: TRBV11-3